Each of the 19 T cell receptor beta chains below was sequenced from the same sample in a study of CD8+ T cells in alopecia areata (dated by TCRdb to about 2018). The treatment or condition label of this sample denotes: oral pan-JAK inhibitor, 5-10 mg twice daily. Library generation was performed with the immunoSEQ multiplex PCR assay. RNA was extracted from all samples and reverse transcribed into cDNA, which served as template for TCR sequencing. TCRdb carries this immuneACCESS record with in-frame sequences only. Its versions omit some clonotypes, under half of them owing to an unresolved V gene in the studies checked, with the rest unexplained. This sample has around 300,000 clones in its table, and around 64% of those were observed once. The top ten clonotypes cover roughly 0.88% of the sample. The sequencing used CD4+ T cells sorted from blood, collected at approximately week 52, from a patient treated with tofacitinib. Every receptor here comes from a human donor with alopecia areata.

A few counts support this clone. V usage is TRBV11-1 and J usage is TRBJ2-1, with D possibly being TRBD2 (6 bases). The germline gives CDR1 SGHAT, CDR2 FQDESV (reference sequence). The CDR3 covers 15 residues. Trimming stripped 3 bases from V and 0 bases from J, with 9 bases between. CDR3 nucleotide sequence: TGTGCCAGCAGCTTCGGGGGAAGCTCCTACAATGAGCAGTTCTTC. Amino acids: CASSFGGSSYNEQFF.

This sequence joins TRBV29-1 and TRBJ2-1; 7 bases agree with TRBD1. CDR1 SQVTM and CDR2 ANQGSEA come from the germline V gene. This CDR3 region has 14 residues. The V gene end was trimmed by 7 bases and the J gene end by 0 bases; junction bases not matched to a gene: 6. CDR3 DNA: TGCAGCGGACTTGGACAGGCCTCCTACAATGAGCAGTTCTTC. It specifies CSGLGQASYNEQFF.

The chain combines TRBV27 with TRBJ2-2, with 8 nucleotides matching TRBD2. This CDR3 has 16 amino acids. Germline values: CDR1 MNHEY, CDR2 SMNVEV (reference sequence). V lost 7 bases, J lost 7 bases, and 14 bases stayed unmatched. CDR3 sequence: CASTSMSGLVLGELFF. The CDR3 region has the DNA TGTGCCAGCACCTCAATGTCGGGACTAGTTCTCGGGGAGCTGTTTTTT.

This clone was seen more than once but under ten times. The chain employs TRBV10-3 and TRBJ1-5; D may be TRBD1 (6 bases). V was clipped by 2 bases and J by 6 bases, with 11 bases between them. Germline assignment: CDR1 ENHRY and CDR2 SYGVKD. CDR3 length: 14 amino acids. The CDR3 here is CAISEERGSQPQHF. The CDR3 DNA reads as TGTGCCATCAGTGAGGAGAGGGGGAGTCAGCCCCAGCATTTT.

This clone was detected only a few times. CDR3 coding DNA: TGCAGCGTTGAAGGTCGGGGGCTGGTCACTGAAGCTTTCTTT. It is translated as CSVEGRGLVTEAFF. The genes are TRBV29-1 and TRBJ1-1; maybe TRBD1 (6 bases). Germline V gene data show CDR1 as SQVTM and CDR2 as ANQGSEA. The CDR3 covers 14 residues. The V gene lost 1 base and the J gene lost 4 bases, with 13 bases spanning the gap. The full variable domain, rest sourced from reference TRBV29-1 and TRBJ1-1, is SAVISQKPSRDICQRGTSLTIQCQVDSQVTMMFWYRQQPGQSLTLIATANQGSEATYESGFVIDKFPISRPNLTFSTLTVSNMSPEDSSIYLCSVEGRGLVTEAFFGQGTRLTVV.

The chain employs TRBV7-2 and TRBJ1-6, with TRBD1 as a possible D gene (5 bases). Per germline, CDR1 SGHTA and CDR2 FQGNSA. There are 14 residues in the CDR3. V was cut by 3 bases and J by 5 bases, with 8 bases left in between. The CDR3: CASSLAGHNSPLHF. The CDR3 DNA reads TGTGCCAGCAGCTTGGCAGGGCATAATTCACCCCTCCACTTT.

In DNA, the CDR3 is TGTGCCAGTAGATCCGAACAGGGCGCTGAAGCTTTCTTT. It is translated as CASRSEQGAEAFF. V and J are TRBV2 and TRBJ1-1; maybe TRBD1 (6 bases). Between the trimmed V and J ends, which lost 9 bases and 6 bases, there was a span of 17 bases. Germline assignment: CDR1 SNHLY and CDR2 FYNNEI. The CDR3 length is 13 residues. The whole variable domain, remainder taken from reference TRBV2 and TRBJ1-1, is EPEVTQTPSHQVTQMGQEVILRCVPISNHLYFYWYRQILGQKVEFLVSFYNNEISEKSEIFDDQFSVERPDGSNFTLKIRSTKLEDSAMYFCASRSEQGAEAFFGQGTRLTVV.

The chain joins TRBV25-1 to TRBJ2-1; unclear D gene. CDR3 length: 14 amino acids. V shed 3 bases and J shed 2 bases, with 8 bases lying between them. CDR1 is MGHDK, CDR2 SYGVNS, per germline. The CDR3 loop is CASSEQTPYNEQFF. The CDR3, as DNA: TGTGCCAGCAGTGAGCAGACGCCCTACAATGAGCAGTTCTTC.

This rearrangement joins TRBV30 to TRBJ2-3; 16 positions agree with TRBD2. V trimming: 0 bases; J trimming: 2 bases; junction bases outside the gene matches: 5. Looked up from germline, CDR1 is GTSNPN and CDR2 is SVGIG (reference sequence). The CDR3 runs 18 residues. For the CDR3, the DNA is TGTGCCTGGAGTGTACTGGGACTAGCGGGGGGGCCCACAGATACGCAGTATTTT. Its translation: CAWSVLGLAGGPTDTQYF.

The chain is built from TRBV2 and TRBJ2-5; D is perhaps TRBD1 (5 bases). Germline loops: CDR1 SNHLY, CDR2 FYNNEI. Trimming removed 8 bases at V and 2 bases at J, with 15 bases between. CDR3 length: 14 residues. In nucleotides, the CDR3 is TGTGCCAGCGGTTTTCCCGACAGACAAGAGACCCAGTACTTC. This sequence encodes CASGFPDRQETQYF.

This clone was counted between two and nine times. The rearrangement links TRBV9 to TRBJ2-7; TRBD1 matches at 9 bases. The CDR3 runs 15 residues. CDR1 is SGDLS, CDR2 YYNGEE, per germline. V lost 5 bases, J lost 0 bases, and 6 bases stayed unmatched. CDR3 in DNA: TGTGCCAGCAGTCGCACAGGGGGCCCCTCCTACGAGCAGTACTTC. It yields the protein CASSRTGGPSYEQYF. Combining the CDR3 with reference TRBV9 and TRBJ2-7 gives the whole variable domain DSGVTQTPKHLITATGQRVTLRCSPRSGDLSVYWYQQSLDQGLQFLIQYYNGEERAKGNILERFSAQQFPDLHSELNLSSLELGDSALYFCASSRTGGPSYEQYFGPGTRLTVT.

The V gene is TRBV18, the J gene TRBJ2-2; possibly TRBD1 for D (6 bases). The V end was cut by 4 bases, the J end by 1 base, with 10 bases between. Germline CDR1 and CDR2: KGHSH and LQKENI. The CDR3 extends over 15 amino acids. This CDR3 reads CASSRTGKNTGELFF. The CDR3 DNA reads as TGTGCCAGCTCACGAACAGGGAAGAACACCGGGGAGCTGTTTTTT. The whole variable domain, remainder taken from reference TRBV18 and TRBJ2-2, is NAGVMQNPRHLVRRRGQEARLRCSPMKGHSHVYWYRQLPEEGLKFMVYLQKENIIDESGMPKERFSAEFPKEGPSILRIQQVVRGDSAAYFCASSRTGKNTGELFFGEGSRLTVL.

This clone has just a few counts. The CDR3 does not end in the conserved phenylalanine or tryptophan, so this is likely a read error. The DNA is omitted, as the CDR3 cannot be located on it reliably, and the CDR3 follows TCRdb's listing. The chain links TRBV27 to TRBJ1-4. From germline, CDR1 is MNHEY and CDR2 SMNVEV (reference sequence). With termini counted, the CDR3 has 11 amino acids. CDR3 sequence reads: CASSLSRDLVP.

The V call is TRBV25-1, the J call TRBJ1-2; 8 bases map to TRBD1. CDR3 length equals 15 residues. The germline V gene encodes CDR1 MGHDK and CDR2 SYGVNS. Trimming took 3 bases from V and 9 from J; bases not matched to a gene: 12. The CDR3: CASSEGIPGQARYTF. The CDR3 DNA reads TGTGCCAGCAGTGAGGGAATTCCGGGACAGGCGCGCTACACCTTC.

This sequence joins TRBV30 and TRBJ1-2; the D gene is possibly TRBD1 (5 bases). The CDR3 is 12 residues long. CDR1 is GTSNPN and CDR2 is SVGIG in the germline V gene (reference sequence). V was clipped by 8 bases and J by 3 bases, with 13 bases between them. The chain's CDR3 is CAGGDLDYGYTF. CDR3 nucleotides: TGTGCCGGGGGGGATCTGGACTATGGCTACACCTTC.

The chain is built from TRBV4-3 and TRBJ2-3, with 7 bases fitting TRBD2. Per germline, CDR1 LGHNA and CDR2 YSLEER. J lost 2 bases, V lost 0 bases, and 11 bases had no gene match. CDR3 size: 18 residues. This CDR3 reads CASSQDGSAGVYTDTQYF. Here the CDR3 DNA reads TGCGCCAGCAGCCAAGATGGGTCGGCGGGGGTCTACACAGATACGCAGTATTTT.

This clone was detected only once. The chain links TRBV5-4 to TRBJ1-2; D is ambiguous. Trimming took 0 bases from V and 4 from J, leaving 10 bases between them. The V gene's germline CDR1 is SGHNT and CDR2 YYREEE (reference sequence). This CDR3 contains 14 residues. The CDR3 DNA sequence: TGTGCCAGCAGCTTGGGGGGAGCGGCCTATGGCTACACCTTC. This sequence encodes CASSLGGAAYGYTF.

The chain combines TRBV29-1 with TRBJ2-3, with a weak D call TRBD1 (5 bases). The germline CDR1 and CDR2 sequences are SQVTM and ANQGSEA. Trimming pared 7 bases from V and 2 bases from J, leaving 10 bases between. The CDR3 sequence is 12 residues long. CDR3 in DNA: TGCAGCGCCGACAGAGACACAGATACGCAGTATTTT. Protein sequence: CSADRDTDTQYF.

The V and J genes are TRBV2 and TRBJ2-5, with D unclear. The CDR3 loop spans 11 amino acids. CDR1 and CDR2 from the germline V gene are SNHLY and FYNNEI. V lost 2 bases, J lost 5 bases, and 3 bases lay in between. CDR3 loop: CASSEQETQYF. The CDR3 DNA sequence: TGTGCCAGCAGTGAACAGGAGACCCAGTACTTC.